These 6 T cell receptor beta chains came from one sample sequenced in a study of cytomegalovirus exposure and HLA in healthy donors. The PCR had 60 Vbeta and 13 Jbeta primers. Only in-frame clones appear in the TCRdb table, and some are missing; sequencing was by immunoSEQ multiplex PCR. The profile shows about 210,000 clones, about 75% of them singletons. The sequenced material came from PBMCs. The source of these receptors is a male donor in good health and CMV-seronegative.

The chain uses TRBV6-5 and TRBJ2-2; TRBD2 matches 11 bases. Germline assignment: CDR1 MNHEY and CDR2 SVGAGI. Unmatched junction bases numbered 3, after V lost 3 bases and J lost 6 bases. The CDR3 totals 15 residues. The CDR3 nucleotides read TGTGCCAGCAGTTATAGCGGGGGGGCCCCCGGGGAGCTGTTTTTT. Translating gives CASSYSGGAPGELFF.

A few counts support this clone. The V gene is TRBV2, the J gene TRBJ2-3; the D gene is possibly TRBD2 (6 bases). This CDR3 region has 16 residues. Deletions cut 2 bases from V and 6 bases from J, with 18 bases between. Germline CDR1 is SNHLY and CDR2 is FYNNEI. The CDR3 DNA reads TGTGCCAGCAGTGAACCCAGGCCGGGGACTTTGGATACGCAGTATTTT. This gives the protein CASSEPRPGTLDTQYF.

The chain is built from TRBV5-8 and TRBJ1-4; D gene unclear. The germline V gene has CDR1 SGHTS and CDR2 YDEGEE. The CDR3 contains 13 residues. V lost 2 bases to trimming and J lost 8 bases, with 10 bases between them. The CDR3 is CASSFPPSEKLFF. The CDR3 coding sequence is TGTGCCAGCAGCTTCCCCCCATCCGAAAAACTGTTTTTT. Combining the CDR3 with reference TRBV5-8 and TRBJ1-4 gives the whole variable domain EAGVTQSPTHLIKTRGQQATLRCSPISGHTSVYWYQQALGLGLQFLLWYDEGEERNRGNFPPRFSGRQFPNYSSELNVNALELEDSALYLCASSFPPSEKLFFGSGTQLSVL.

This clone has only one observation. This chain links TRBV6-5 with TRBJ2-5; 9 bases align to TRBD1. The assigned J gene may be wrong: the sequence end matches TRBJ2-7 better. In germline, CDR1 is MNHEY, CDR2 SVGAGI. The CDR3 runs 15 residues. CDR3 sequence (DNA): TGTGCCAGCAGTTACTTGGACAGGGGAACCCACGAGCAGTACTTC. This gives the protein CASSYLDRGTHEQYF.

This clone turned up a few times. The rearrangement uses TRBV7-8 and TRBJ1-5; D remains unclear. This CDR3 spans 15 amino acids. Trimming removed 0 bases from V and 0 bases from J, with 6 bases in between. Germline V gene sequence: CDR1 SGHVS, CDR2 FQNEAQ. The CDR3 region has the DNA TGTGCCAGCAGCTTAGCAGCCCGTAGCAATCAGCCCCAGCATTTT. Translation gives CASSLAARSNQPQHF.

As DNA, the CDR3 is TGCGCCAGCAGCCCTTACAGGGGGAGCAATCAGCCCCAGCATTTT. Its protein product is CASSPYRGSNQPQHF. The V call is TRBV4-3, the J call TRBJ1-5; 8 bases align to TRBD1. V lost 4 bases and J lost 1; bases outside the gene matches: 3. The CDR3 is 15 amino acids. Germline-derived CDR1 and CDR2 are LGHNA and YSLEER.